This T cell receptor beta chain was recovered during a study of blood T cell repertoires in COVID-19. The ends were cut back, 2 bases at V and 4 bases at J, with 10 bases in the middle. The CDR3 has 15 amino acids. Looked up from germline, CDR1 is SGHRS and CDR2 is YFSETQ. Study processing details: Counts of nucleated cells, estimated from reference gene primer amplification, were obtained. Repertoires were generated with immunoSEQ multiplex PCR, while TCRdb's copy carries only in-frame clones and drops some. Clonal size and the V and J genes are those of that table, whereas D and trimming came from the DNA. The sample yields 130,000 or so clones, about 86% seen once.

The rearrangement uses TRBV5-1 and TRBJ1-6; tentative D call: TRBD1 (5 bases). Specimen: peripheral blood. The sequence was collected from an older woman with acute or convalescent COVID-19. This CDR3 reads CASSFMTEYNSPLHF. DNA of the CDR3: TGCGCCAGCAGCTTTATGACAGAGTATAATTCACCCCTCCACTTT.